Below, 29 T cell receptor beta chains from the same sample are listed, as sequenced in a study of blood T cell repertoires in COVID-19. Generated by immunoSEQ multiplex PCR, the TCRdb table keeps only in-frame clones and is missing some. The table lists around 210,000 clones, almost 90% of them singletons, with about 1.5% in the top ten. Sequencing was performed on peripheral blood. The receptors here all came from a man between 18 and 29 years old with active or convalescent COVID-19.

This clone was detected only a few times. The chain recombines TRBV11-2 with TRBJ2-1; TRBD2 matches 10 bases. The CDR3 sequence is 16 residues long. V dropped 5 bases and J dropped 8; count of bases not matched to a gene: 12. Germline-derived CDR1 and CDR2 are SGHAT and FQNNGV. The CDR3 loop reads CASSQRTSGGSDEQFF. Here the CDR3 DNA reads TGTGCCAGCAGCCAAAGGACTAGCGGAGGCTCGGATGAGCAGTTCTTC.

The rearrangement joins TRBV7-2 to TRBJ1-2; 11 bases are a match to TRBD1. V shed 2 bases, J shed 6 bases, and the junction held 5 bases outside the gene matches. The CDR3 loop spans 15 amino acids. The germline gives CDR1 SGHTA, CDR2 FQGNSA. The CDR3 spells CASSLSPGQGDGYTF. DNA of the CDR3: TGTGCCAGCAGCTTATCCCCGGGACAGGGGGATGGCTACACCTTC.

The rearrangement joins TRBV29-1 to TRBJ2-1; 13 bases align to TRBD2. V gave up 3 bases and J gave up 5 bases; unmatched junction bases: 22. There are 21 residues in the CDR3. The V gene's germline CDR1 is SQVTM and CDR2 ANQGSEA. The CDR3 region has the DNA TGCAGCGTTGAGAGGCCGCTCCAACTAGCGGGAGGGCCCTCTTGGAACAATGAGCAGTTCTTC. Encoded protein: CSVERPLQLAGGPSWNNEQFF.

CDR3 in amino acids: CASSLGTGGSRQFF. The CDR3 DNA sequence: TGTGCCAGCAGCTTAGGGACAGGGGGCTCCCGGCAGTTCTTC. The chain is built from TRBV7-3 and TRBJ2-1; 12 nucleotides line up with TRBD1. CDR3 length: 14 amino acids. Germline trimming cut 2 bases from V and 12 bases from J; bases unmatched to any gene: 5. CDR1 is SGHTA and CDR2 is FQGTGA in the germline V gene.

The chain combines TRBV19 with TRBJ2-7; D perhaps matches TRBD1 (6 bases). V dropped 4 bases and J dropped 4 bases, with 8 bases sitting between them. CDR1 is LNHDA, CDR2 SQIVND, per germline (reference sequence). CDR3 size: 12 residues. CDR3 DNA: TGTGCCAGTAGTAAACAGGGTTACGAGCAGTACTTC. Its protein product is CASSKQGYEQYF.

The rearrangement links TRBV29-1 to TRBJ1-1; TRBD1 is a possible D gene (5 bases). This CDR3 comprises 14 residues. V lost 6 bases to trimming and J lost 6 bases, with 20 bases between them. Germline CDR1 reads SQVTM; CDR2 reads ANQGSEA. The CDR3 loop reads CSVPTGTPGAEAFF. DNA of the CDR3: TGCAGCGTGCCTACAGGTACTCCCGGTGCTGAAGCTTTCTTT.

The gene calls are TRBV18 and TRBJ2-3; 13 positions match TRBD2. CDR3 length: 16 residues. With V trimmed by 5 bases and J by 3 bases, 5 bases remained unmatched. CDR1 is KGHSH, CDR2 LQKENI, per germline. The CDR3 protein is CASSKRTSGSTDTQYF. DNA of the CDR3: TGTGCCAGCTCAAAGAGGACTAGCGGGAGTACAGATACGCAGTATTTT. Drawing the rest from reference TRBV18 and TRBJ2-3, the complete variable domain is NAGVMQNPRHLVRRRGQEARLRCSPMKGHSHVYWYRQLPEEGLKFMVYLQKENIIDESGMPKERFSAEFPKEGPSILRIQQVVRGDSAAYFCASSKRTSGSTDTQYFGPGTRLTVL.

V is TRBV7-6 and J is TRBJ2-7, with D unclear. CDR1 SGHVS and CDR2 FNYEAQ come from the germline V gene. The CDR3 spans 13 residues. Trimming pared 5 bases from V and 6 bases from J, leaving 14 bases between. The CDR3 protein is CASSPSVGLEQYF. In DNA form, the CDR3 reads TGTGCCAGCAGCCCCTCTGTTGGCCTCGAGCAGTACTTC. Looking up the rest from reference TRBV7-6 and TRBJ2-7 gives the full variable domain: GAGVSQSPRYKVTKRGQDVALRCDPISGHVSLYWYRQALGQGPEFLTYFNYEAQQDKSGLPNDRFSAERPEGSISTLTIQRTEQRDSAMYRCASSPSVGLEQYFGPGTRLTVT.

The chain carries TRBV5-6 and TRBJ2-1; D is unclear. Germline values: CDR1 SGHDT, CDR2 YYEEEE. V lost 4 bases to trimming and J lost 0 bases, with 11 bases between them. The CDR3 sequence is 15 residues long. The CDR3 reads CASSPISVSYNEQFF. The DNA for the CDR3 is TGTGCCAGCAGCCCCATCAGCGTCTCCTACAATGAGCAGTTCTTC. The whole variable domain, filled in from reference TRBV5-6 and TRBJ2-1, reads DAGVTQSPTHLIKTRGQQVTLRCSPKSGHDTVSWYQQALGQGPQFIFQYYEEEERQRGNFPDRFSGHQFPNYSSELNVNALLLGDSALYLCASSPISVSYNEQFFGPGTRLTVL.

This chain connects TRBV7-9 to TRBJ2-5; D perhaps matches TRBD1 (6 bases). This CDR3 has 14 residues. Germline lookup yields CDR1 SEHNR and CDR2 FQNEAQ (reference sequence). The V gene lost 4 bases and the J gene lost 1 base, with 10 bases spanning the gap. The CDR3 DNA is TGTGCCAGCAGCTCCCGGACAGTCCAAGAGACCCAGTACTTC. It translates to CASSSRTVQETQYF.

The table lists this clone with a few counts. The J gene is TRBJ2-7, the V gene TRBV27; unclear D gene. The length of the CDR3 is 17 residues. Deletions cut 6 bases from V and 1 base from J, with 22 bases between. Germline loops: CDR1 MNHEY, CDR2 SMNVEV (reference sequence). CDR3 protein: CASRPTPPGRDSYEQYF. CDR3 DNA sequence: TGTGCCAGCAGACCCACCCCCCCAGGCCGAGATTCCTACGAGCAGTACTTC.

This clone was picked up one time. The V call is TRBV27, the J call TRBJ2-7; D might be TRBD1 (6 bases). This CDR3 spans 14 amino acids. Deletions cut 4 bases from V and 0 bases from J, with 10 bases between. Looked up from germline, CDR1 is MNHEY and CDR2 is SMNVEV (reference sequence). For the CDR3, the DNA is TGTGCCAGCAGTTATCAGGGGACCTCCTACGAGCAGTACTTC. It encodes CASSYQGTSYEQYF.

The rearrangement links TRBV5-6 to TRBJ1-5; TRBD1 might be the D (5 bases). Germline V gene sequence: CDR1 SGHDT, CDR2 YYEEEE. V lost 0 bases to trimming and J lost 6 bases, with 13 bases between them. There are 15 residues in the CDR3. CDR3 loop: CASSLANVGVQPQHF. CDR3 in DNA: TGTGCCAGCAGCTTGGCAAACGTAGGGGTTCAGCCCCAGCATTTT.

The V and J genes are TRBV5-1 and TRBJ1-5, with TRBD1 matching over 9 bases. Per the germline V gene, CDR1 is SGHRS and CDR2 is YFSETQ. With V trimmed by 3 bases and J by 6 bases, 4 bases remained unmatched. There are 14 residues in the CDR3. CDR3 DNA sequence: TGCGCCAGCAGCTCAACAGGGGGCAGTCAGCCCCAGCATTTT. It codes for CASSSTGGSQPQHF.

The genes are TRBV9 and TRBJ2-1; the D gene is possibly TRBD1 (6 bases). This CDR3 is 13 amino acids long. Trimming shortened V by 4 bases and J by 5 bases, and 10 bases separated the two germline ends. Germline V gene sequence: CDR1 SGDLS, CDR2 YYNGEE. DNA of the CDR3: TGTGCCAGCAGCCCCGGGACACACAATGAGCAGTTCTTC. Protein product: CASSPGTHNEQFF.

The chain combines TRBV19 with TRBJ1-4; D is possibly TRBD1 (5 bases). V lost 9 bases to trimming and J lost 3 bases, with 14 bases between them. CDR1 and CDR2 (germline): LNHDA, SQIVND (reference sequence). The CDR3 consists of 14 residues. CDR3 residues: CASLSGHPNEKLFF. The CDR3 region has the DNA TGTGCCAGCCTCTCAGGGCACCCTAATGAAAAACTGTTTTTT.

The chain has TRBV12-5 and TRBJ1-6; 12 bases are shared with TRBD1. CDR1 and CDR2 from the germline V gene are LGHNT and FRNRAP. The CDR3 spans 18 residues. V gave up 1 base and J gave up 9 bases; unmatched junction bases: 10. CDR3 in amino acids: CASGLALGQGAFGSPLHF. In nucleotides, the CDR3 is TGTGCTAGTGGTTTGGCCTTGGGACAGGGGGCGTTTGGTTCACCCCTCCACTTT.

In this sample, this clone turned up once. The chain joins TRBV24-1 to TRBJ2-1; no reliable D call. In germline, CDR1 is KGHDR, CDR2 SFDVKD. With 4 bases removed from V and 5 bases from J, the gap between germline ends came to 17 bases. This CDR3 has 16 amino acids. The CDR3 reads CATSDPQVNPNNEQFF. Written as DNA, the CDR3 is TGTGCCACCAGTGACCCCCAGGTCAACCCCAACAATGAGCAGTTCTTC.

The chain is built from TRBV9 and TRBJ1-3; D remains ambiguous. The ends were cut back, 1 base at V and 4 bases at J, with 15 bases in the middle. The CDR3 is 16 residues long. CDR1 and CDR2 (germline): SGDLS, YYNGEE. This CDR3 reads CASSVWPGSDGNTIYF. In DNA form, the CDR3 reads TGTGCCAGCAGCGTATGGCCAGGATCAGACGGAAACACCATATATTTT.

This clone showed up just a few times. The same CDR3 is also encoded by other DNA sequences in this sample. The V call is TRBV3-1 (or the pseudogene TRBV3-2), the J call TRBJ1-1; D is ambiguous. CDR3 length: 11 amino acids. CDR1 and CDR2 from the germline V gene are LGHDT and YNNKEL (reference sequence). V dropped 0 bases and J dropped 7 bases, with 3 bases sitting between them. CDR3 region: CASSQDSEAFF. In DNA form, the CDR3 reads TGTGCCAGCAGCCAAGATAGTGAAGCTTTCTTT.

The chain recombines TRBV2 with TRBJ2-3; D may be TRBD1 (6 bases). The CDR3 totals 14 residues. V lost 6 bases to trimming and J lost 6 bases, with 16 bases between them. The germline V gene encodes CDR1 SNHLY and CDR2 FYNNEI. CDR3 loop: CASRSGRGWDTQYF. The CDR3 DNA reads TGTGCCAGCAGGTCGGGAAGGGGGTGGGATACGCAGTATTTT.

The chain recombines TRBV2 with TRBJ1-1; possibly TRBD1 for D (6 bases). This CDR3 spans 13 amino acids. Germline V gene lookup returns CDR1 SNHLY and CDR2 FYNNEI. Trimming pared 4 bases from V and 1 base from J, leaving 7 bases between. CDR3 region: CASSGGPNTEAFF. CDR3 in DNA: TGTGCCAGCAGTGGGGGGCCGAACACTGAAGCTTTCTTT.

This sequence joins TRBV5-1 and TRBJ2-3; possibly TRBD2 for D (6 bases). Trimming cost V 0 bases and J 4 bases, with 15 bases left between them. The CDR3 is 16 residues long. Germline V gene sequence: CDR1 SGHRS, CDR2 YFSETQ. The CDR3: CASSLAPTGSPDTQYF. The DNA of the CDR3 is TGCGCCAGCAGCTTGGCTCCCACCGGGAGCCCAGATACGCAGTATTTT. Filled out from reference TRBV5-1 and TRBJ2-3, the complete variable domain reads KAGVTQTPRYLIKTRGQQVTLSCSPISGHRSVSWYQQTPGQGLQFLFEYFSETQRNKGNFPGRFSGRQFSNSRSEMNVSTLELGDSALYLCASSLAPTGSPDTQYFGPGTRLTVL.

The chain combines TRBV9 with TRBJ2-7; 11 positions match TRBD1. V lost 3 bases to trimming and J lost 6 bases; unmatched junction nucleotides: 11. The CDR3 is made up of 16 amino acids. Germline V gene sequence: CDR1 SGDLS, CDR2 YYNGEE. The CDR3 region has the DNA TGTGCCAGCAGCGGAGGGACAGGGGGATTCCTGGGCGAGCAGTACTTC. Its protein is CASSGGTGGFLGEQYF.

The chain combines TRBV12-3 or TRBV12-4 with TRBJ2-7, with 7 nucleotides matching TRBD2. The CDR3 runs to 13 residues. J was trimmed by 7 bases and V by 6 bases; bases with no gene match: 9. In nucleotides, the CDR3 is TGTGCCAGCAGAAGCGGGATAGTGTTAGAGCAGTACTTC. Translated, it gives CASRSGIVLEQYF.

The rearrangement uses TRBV7-8 and TRBJ2-5; D gene uncertain. This CDR3 spans 15 amino acids. V was cut by 5 bases and J by 3 bases, with 16 bases left in between. Germline assignment: CDR1 SGHVS and CDR2 FQNEAQ. The CDR3 DNA follows: TGTGCCAGCAGCCCCCTGGGTCAGCGCGAAGAGACCCAGTACTTC. This encodes CASSPLGQREETQYF.

The chain links TRBV7-8 to TRBJ2-5, with D possibly matching TRBD2 (5 bases). V lost 5 bases, J lost 5 bases, and 15 bases lay in between. The CDR3 is 14 residues long. Germline CDR1 and CDR2: SGHVS and FQNEAQ. The CDR3 DNA follows: TGTGCCAGCAGCAAAAGATCAGGCGGGGAGACCCAGTACTTC. It translates to CASSKRSGGETQYF.

The chain is built from TRBV30 and TRBJ2-2; 9 nucleotides align to TRBD2. CDR3 length: 14 amino acids. Trimming cost V 3 bases and J 7 bases; bases outside gene matches: 6. CDR1 is GTSNPN, CDR2 SVGIG, per germline (reference sequence). The CDR3 loop reads CAWRVAGVIGELFF. The DNA of the CDR3 is TGTGCCTGGAGGGTAGCGGGAGTGATCGGGGAGCTGTTTTTT.

This clone came up a few times. The chain joins TRBV14 to TRBJ1-2; possibly TRBD1 for D (6 bases). This CDR3 is 16 amino acids long. Germline V gene lookup returns CDR1 SGHDN and CDR2 FVKESK. V lost 4 bases and J 4 bases, leaving 19 bases between the germline ends. In nucleotides, the CDR3 is TGTGCCAGCAGCCTTCGACAGGATCCGTTTGGCTATGGCTACACCTTC. It encodes CASSLRQDPFGYGYTF.